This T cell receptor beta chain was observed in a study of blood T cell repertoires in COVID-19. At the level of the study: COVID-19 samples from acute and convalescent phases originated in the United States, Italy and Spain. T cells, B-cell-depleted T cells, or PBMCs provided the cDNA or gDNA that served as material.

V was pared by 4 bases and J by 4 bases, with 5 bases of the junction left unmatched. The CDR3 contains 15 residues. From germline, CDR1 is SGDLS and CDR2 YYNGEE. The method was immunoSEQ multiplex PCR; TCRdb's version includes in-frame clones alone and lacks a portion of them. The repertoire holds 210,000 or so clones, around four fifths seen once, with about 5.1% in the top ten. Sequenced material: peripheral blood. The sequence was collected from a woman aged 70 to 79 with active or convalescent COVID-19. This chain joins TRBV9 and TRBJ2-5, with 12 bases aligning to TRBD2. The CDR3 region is CASSLAGGLGETQYF. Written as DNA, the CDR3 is TGTGCCAGCAGCCTAGCGGGAGGGTTAGGAGAGACCCAGTACTTC. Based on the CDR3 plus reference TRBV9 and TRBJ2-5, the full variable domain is DSGVTQTPKHLITATGQRVTLRCSPRSGDLSVYWYQQSLDQGLQFLIQYYNGEERAKGNILERFSAQQFPDLHSELNLSSLELGDSALYFCASSLAGGLGETQYFGPGTRLLVL.